The sequence of this TCR beta chain was determined in a study of T cell responses to AZD1222 COVID-19 vaccine. Assay: immunoSEQ multiplex PCR; the TCRdb copy retains only in-frame clones and omits some. The sample consists of about 130,000 clones, about 94% of them appearing once. The CDR3 is 12 residues long. Germline assignment: CDR1 MDHEN and CDR2 SYDVKM. Between the trimmed V and J ends, which lost 2 bases and 6 bases, there was a span of 7 bases. This clonotype originated in an adult in good health. The specimen comprised peripheral blood, sampled on day 0 of AZD1222 vaccination. This rearrangement joins TRBV28 to TRBJ1-2; D call uncertain. The CDR3 nucleotides read TGTGCCAGCAGTTTAAATACAAATGGCTACACCTTC. Protein product: CASSLNTNGYTF.